The entry below gives a single T cell receptor (beta chain) sequence along with its context. Germline V gives CDR1 MDHEN, CDR2 SYDVKM. CDR3 length: 15 amino acids. The junction had 5 bases not matched to a gene; V was cut back by 5 bases and J by 3 bases. The sample comes from a study of shared clonotypes between healthy human individuals. Some clones are missing from TCRdb's copy, which holds only in-frame ones; the method was immunoSEQ multiplex PCR. The sample holds millions of clones, around 95% seen once. Input material: naive CD4+ T cells sorted from blood. Regarding subset: CD45RA+ positively selected. The rearrangement joins TRBV28 to TRBJ2-3; 10 nucleotides match TRBD2. The origin of this receptor is a man aged 18 to 30 in good health. The CDR3 here is CASSSGGAGTDTQYF. CDR3 nucleotides: TGTGCCAGCAGTAGCGGGGGGGCCGGGACAGATACGCAGTATTTT.